Below, 14 T cell receptor beta chains from the same sample are listed, as sequenced in a study of blood T cell repertoires in COVID-19. Measured with immunoSEQ multiplex PCR; TCRdb has only the in-frame clones, and not every one. The table lists about 77,000 clones, approximately 88% of them singletons. Sequences were obtained from peripheral blood. These receptors originate from a woman aged 80 or older with acute or convalescent COVID-19.

J is TRBJ2-7 and V is TRBV14, with 11 bases that match TRBD2. The CDR3 is made up of 15 amino acids. Germline trimming cut 0 bases from V and 9 bases from J; bases unmatched to any gene: 7. Germline V lookup: CDR1 SGHDN, CDR2 FVKESK. The CDR3 protein is CASSQERLAGGGQYF. The DNA of the CDR3 is TGTGCCAGCAGCCAAGAAAGGCTAGCGGGAGGAGGGCAGTACTTC.

The chain employs TRBV10-3 and TRBJ1-1; 10 nucleotides align to TRBD1. Germline CDR1 is ENHRY and CDR2 is SYGVKD. The CDR3 consists of 15 residues. J was trimmed by 7 bases and V by 7 bases; bases with no gene match: 12. CDR3 nucleotides: TGTGCCATCAAAGTGACCTTGGACAGGGGGAATGAAGCTTTCTTT. The encoded protein is CAIKVTLDRGNEAFF.

The gene calls are TRBV3-1 (or the pseudogene TRBV3-2) and TRBJ1-4; 7 bases fit TRBD1. Germline CDR1 reads LGHDT; CDR2 reads YNNKEL (reference sequence). The CDR3 has 14 amino acids. V shed 4 bases, J shed 3 bases, and the junction held 2 bases outside the gene matches. Here the CDR3 reads CASSLRGSNEKLFF. DNA for the CDR3: TGTGCCAGCAGCCTCAGGGGGTCTAATGAAAAACTGTTTTTT.

In DNA form, the CDR3 reads TGTGCCAGCAGCTTAACTGGGGCAGACTATGGCTACACCTTC. Translating gives CASSLTGADYGYTF. The V gene is TRBV7-3, the J gene TRBJ1-2; a weak D match, TRBD1 (5 bases). The germline V and J ends were trimmed by 0 bases and 3 bases, with 8 bases remaining between them. From germline, CDR1 is SGHTA and CDR2 FQGTGA. CDR3 length: 14 amino acids.

The gene calls are TRBV27 and TRBJ1-1; TRBD1 agrees at 7 bases. This CDR3 spans 16 amino acids. Germline V gene sequence: CDR1 MNHEY, CDR2 SMNVEV (reference sequence). V shed 5 bases and J 1 base; nucleotides not matched to a gene: 10. The CDR3 DNA sequence: TGTGCCAGCAGTCCACCCCTGGGGACAGCGAACACTGAAGCTTTCTTT. Translation gives CASSPPLGTANTEAFF.

The chain recombines TRBV19 with TRBJ2-1; 7 bases line up with TRBD1. Trimming cost V 4 bases and J 15 bases; bases outside gene matches: 12. The CDR3 spans 13 residues. CDR1 is LNHDA and CDR2 is SQIVND in the germline V gene (reference sequence). The CDR3 here is CASSTLIRGQSFF. The CDR3, as DNA: TGTGCCAGTAGTACCTTAATTAGGGGGCAATCGTTCTTC.

CDR3 amino acids: CASSPPSGEKLFF. CDR3 bases: TGTGCCAGCTCACCCCCGAGCGGTGAAAAACTGTTTTTT. The chain is built from TRBV18 and TRBJ1-4; D unclear. V lost 3 bases and J 7 bases, leaving 9 bases between the germline ends. From germline, CDR1 is KGHSH and CDR2 LQKENI. This CDR3 has 13 amino acids.

The chain recombines TRBV6-1 with TRBJ2-5; TRBD2 agrees at 7 bases. This CDR3 contains 15 residues. CDR1 and CDR2 (germline): MNHNS, SASEGT. J lost 5 bases, V lost 2 bases, and 8 bases had no gene match. The CDR3 sequence: CASSEQRGRGETQYF. The CDR3 DNA follows: TGTGCCAGCAGTGAACAGCGGGGCCGGGGGGAGACCCAGTACTTC.

V gene TRBV12-3 or TRBV12-4 combines with J gene TRBJ2-1, with 12 bases matching TRBD2. Trimming cost V 6 bases and J 8 bases; bases outside gene matches: 2. The CDR3 has 13 residues. The CDR3 DNA is TGTGCCAGCAGCTGGACTAGCGGGGATGAGCAGTTCTTC. It yields the protein CASSWTSGDEQFF.

The chain is built from TRBV3-1 (or the pseudogene TRBV3-2) and TRBJ2-5; the D gene is possibly TRBD1 (6 bases). The ends were cut back, 1 base at V and 9 bases at J, with 21 bases in the middle. Germline CDR1 is LGHDT and CDR2 is YNNKEL (reference sequence). This CDR3 has 16 amino acids. Written as DNA, the CDR3 is TGTGCCAGCAGCCAAGGCCCCTCTTCGGGACACGGGTCCCAGTACTTC. Encoded protein: CASSQGPSSGHGSQYF.

V is TRBV11-2 and J is TRBJ2-3; a possible D gene is TRBD2 (5 bases). This CDR3 spans 15 amino acids. Germline CDR1 and CDR2: SGHAT and FQNNGV. V lost 2 bases, J lost 5 bases, and 14 bases lay in between. DNA of the CDR3: TGTGCCAGCAGCTTAAACCTCCTCGAGGGAGATACGCAGTATTTT. It yields the protein CASSLNLLEGDTQYF.

The chain carries TRBV5-5 and TRBJ1-6; D call uncertain. The length of the CDR3 is 14 residues. Germline V gives CDR1 SGHKS, CDR2 YYEKEE (reference sequence). Deletions cut 2 bases from V and 7 bases from J, with 10 bases between. CDR3 sequence: CASSLREINSPLHF. CDR3 nucleotide sequence: TGTGCCAGCAGCTTAAGAGAGATCAATTCACCCCTCCACTTT.

The chain is built from TRBV19 and TRBJ1-5, with a tentative D call TRBD1 (5 bases). The CDR3 consists of 13 residues. V was cut by 2 bases and J by 4 bases, with 6 bases left in between. Per germline, CDR1 LNHDA and CDR2 SQIVND (reference sequence). DNA of the CDR3: TGTGCCAGTAGTATACGGGGGAATCAGCCCCAGCATTTT. Translating it yields CASSIRGNQPQHF. The complete variable domain, with remaining parts taken from reference TRBV19 and TRBJ1-5, reads DGGITQSPKYLFRKEGQNVTLSCEQNLNHDAMYWYRQDPGQGLRLIYYSQIVNDFQKGDIAEGYSVSREKKESFPLTVTSAQKNPTAFYLCASSIRGNQPQHFGDGTRLSIL.

The V gene is TRBV5-1, the J gene TRBJ2-3, with 8 bases aligning to TRBD2. The CDR3 is 15 amino acids. V shed 5 bases and J 2 bases; nucleotides not matched to a gene: 7. CDR1 is SGHRS, CDR2 YFSETQ, per germline. CDR3 in amino acids: CASRLAVSYTDTQYF. In DNA, the CDR3 is TGCGCCAGCAGACTAGCGGTGTCCTACACAGATACGCAGTATTTT.